One T cell receptor beta chain is described in this entry. TCRdb's copy holds only in-frame clones and misses some; the assay was immunoSEQ multiplex PCR. Among roughly 120,000 clones, 85% to 90% were seen once, and the ten largest hold approximately 4.8%. The V gene end was trimmed by 4 bases and the J gene end by 6 bases; junction bases not matched to a gene: 7. CDR1 and CDR2 (germline): SGHNT, YYREEE (reference sequence). The CDR3 is made up of 16 amino acids. This entry belongs to a study of T cell responses to AZD1222 COVID-19 vaccine. The source is an adult in good health. This sequence joins TRBV5-4 and TRBJ2-3; 14 nucleotides match TRBD2. The input for sequencing was peripheral blood, taken on day 0 of AZD1222 vaccination. Here the CDR3 DNA reads TGTGCCAGCAGCATAGGGACTAGCGGGAGATATGATACGCAGTATTTT. This gives the protein CASSIGTSGRYDTQYF.